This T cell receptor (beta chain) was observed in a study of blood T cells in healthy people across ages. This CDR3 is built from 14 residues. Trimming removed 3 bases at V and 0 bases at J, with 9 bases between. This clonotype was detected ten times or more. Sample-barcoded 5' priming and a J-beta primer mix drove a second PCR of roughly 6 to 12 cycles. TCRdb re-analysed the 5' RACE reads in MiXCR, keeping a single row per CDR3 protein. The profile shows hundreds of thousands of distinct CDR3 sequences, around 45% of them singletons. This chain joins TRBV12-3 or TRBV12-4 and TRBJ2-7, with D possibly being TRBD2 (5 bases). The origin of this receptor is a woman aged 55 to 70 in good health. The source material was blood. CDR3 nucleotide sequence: TGTGCCAGCAGTTTTCGAGGGAGCTCCTACGAGCAGTACTTC. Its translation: CASSFRGSSYEQYF.